Listed below are T cell receptor beta chains from one sample, sequenced in a study of T cell responses to AZD1222 COVID-19 vaccine. Clones were read by immunoSEQ multiplex PCR, and TCRdb kept only the in-frame ones, dropping some. The profile shows fewer than 250,000 clones, just over 90% of them singletons. The sample was peripheral blood, taken on day 0 of MenACWY control vaccination. These TCRs come from an adult in good health. Each CDR3 is given with its conserved first and last residue. Fields, in order: D gene, J gene, V gene, clone size, CDR3 DNA, CDR3 protein. D genes are given only for firm matches. Clone size is given for some rows only: seen once, a few or many times, or a class if the clone is expanded.

d_gene: .
j_gene: TRBJ2-5
v_gene: TRBV20-1
abundance: .
CDR3nt: TGCAGTGCTAGTTCGGGGGCCACGATCCTCCAAGAGACCCAGTACTTC
CDR3aa: CSASSGATILQETQYF

d_gene: .
j_gene: TRBJ1-2
v_gene: TRBV5-4
abundance: .
CDR3nt: TGTGCCATGCCGGGGGGAAAGATCGGTGGCTACACCTTC
CDR3aa: CAMPGGKIGGYTF

d_gene: .
j_gene: TRBJ1-5
v_gene: TRBV5-1
abundance: .
CDR3nt: TGCGCCAGCAGCTTGGCGCCCTTGGGAAGCAATCAGCCCCAGCATTTT
CDR3aa: CASSLAPLGSNQPQHF

d_gene: TRBD1
j_gene: TRBJ2-1
v_gene: TRBV7-2
abundance: .
CDR3nt: TGTGCCAGCAGGGTAGGACAGGCCCCTTTCAATGAGCAGTTCTTC
CDR3aa: CASRVGQAPFNEQFF

d_gene: .
j_gene: TRBJ1-6
v_gene: TRBV5-4
abundance: .
CDR3nt: TGTGCCAGCAGCTTGGGCCACATTAATTCACCCCTCCACTTT
CDR3aa: CASSLGHINSPLHF

d_gene: TRBD1
j_gene: TRBJ1-5
v_gene: TRBV27
abundance: .
CDR3nt: TGTGCCAATAGGACAGGCGCTCATAGCAATCAGCCCCAGCATTTT
CDR3aa: CANRTGAHSNQPQHF

d_gene: .
j_gene: TRBJ1-1
v_gene: TRBV6-2/TRBV6-3
abundance: .
CDR3nt: TGTGCCAGCAGTAAACACGGGGTTCGGACTGAAGCTTTCTTT
CDR3aa: CASSKHGVRTEAFF

d_gene: .
j_gene: TRBJ2-5
v_gene: TRBV7-7
abundance: .
CDR3nt: TGTGCTAGCAGTACAGGACCCCAAGAGACCCAGTACTTC
CDR3aa: CASSTGPQETQYF

d_gene: TRBD1
j_gene: TRBJ1-5
v_gene: TRBV19
abundance: .
CDR3nt: TGTGCCAGTAGCCAAGGGGGCGGATGGAATCAGCCCCAGCATTTT
CDR3aa: CASSQGGGWNQPQHF

d_gene: .
j_gene: TRBJ1-1
v_gene: TRBV28
abundance: .
CDR3nt: TGTGCCAGCAGCCGTAGACGGAGGGGGACTGAAGCTTTCTTT
CDR3aa: CASSRRRRGTEAFF

d_gene: TRBD1
j_gene: TRBJ1-1
v_gene: TRBV6-5
abundance: .
CDR3nt: TGTGCCAGCACCCGGACAGGGGGAGGTGCTGAAGCTTTCTTT
CDR3aa: CASTRTGGGAEAFF

d_gene: .
j_gene: TRBJ2-1
v_gene: TRBV5-1
abundance: .
CDR3nt: TGCGCCAGCAGCTTATCCGGGGCCTACAATGAGCAGTTCTTC
CDR3aa: CASSLSGAYNEQFF

d_gene: TRBD1
j_gene: TRBJ2-7
v_gene: TRBV13
abundance: .
CDR3nt: TGTGCCAGCAGCGCGCCGACCGGGACAGGGGTTAGCGAGCAGTACTTC
CDR3aa: CASSAPTGTGVSEQYF

d_gene: .
j_gene: TRBJ1-5
v_gene: TRBV28
abundance: .
CDR3nt: TGTGCCAGCAGTTTAGGAACTACAGGGAATCAGCCCCAGCATTTT
CDR3aa: CASSLGTTGNQPQHF

d_gene: .
j_gene: TRBJ1-5
v_gene: TRBV19
abundance: .
CDR3nt: TGTGCCAGTAGTATCGTGGGACCGAGCAATCAGCCCCAGCATTTT
CDR3aa: CASSIVGPSNQPQHF

d_gene: .
j_gene: TRBJ1-1
v_gene: TRBV29-1
abundance: .
CDR3nt: TGCAGCGTTGCCCGCGGGAAAAACACTGAAGCTTTCTTT
CDR3aa: CSVARGKNTEAFF

d_gene: .
j_gene: TRBJ1-6
v_gene: TRBV2
abundance: once
CDR3nt: TGTGCCAGCAGTGATTATGGGAATTCACCCCTCCACTTT
CDR3aa: CASSDYGNSPLHF

d_gene: TRBD1
j_gene: TRBJ1-2
v_gene: TRBV4-2
abundance: .
CDR3nt: TGTGCCAGCAGCCAAGAGGAGGGGGGACAGGGGGTTAACTATGGCTACACCTTC
CDR3aa: CASSQEEGGQGVNYGYTF

d_gene: .
j_gene: TRBJ1-5
v_gene: TRBV6-1
abundance: .
CDR3nt: TGTGCCAGCAGTGATAGGCCCTACAGACTGGATAGCAATCAGCCCCAGCATTTT
CDR3aa: CASSDRPYRLDSNQPQHF

d_gene: TRBD1
j_gene: TRBJ1-5
v_gene: TRBV30
abundance: .
CDR3nt: TGTGCCTGGAGCAGAGCGGACAGGGATAATCAGCCCCAGCATTTT
CDR3aa: CAWSRADRDNQPQHF

d_gene: .
j_gene: TRBJ2-3
v_gene: TRBV6-5
abundance: .
CDR3nt: TGTGCCAGCAGTTACGCCAGAACTAGCACAGATACGCAGTATTTT
CDR3aa: CASSYARTSTDTQYF

d_gene: .
j_gene: TRBJ2-2
v_gene: TRBV7-2
abundance: .
CDR3nt: TGTGCCAGCAGCGCACAGGGTGGGGGGGAGCTGTTTTTT
CDR3aa: CASSAQGGGELFF

d_gene: TRBD1
j_gene: TRBJ1-2
v_gene: TRBV18
abundance: .
CDR3nt: TGTGCCAGCTCACCAAGTGGGACAGGGGCAGGCTACACCTTC
CDR3aa: CASSPSGTGAGYTF